What follows are 15 T cell receptor beta chains derived from one specimen sequenced in a study of breast tumors, draining lymph nodes, adjacent tissues. The lymph nodes were axillary draining lymph nodes from breast cancer patients. TCRdb passed the multiplex PCR reads through MiXCR, listing each CDR3 protein once. This table has around 290,000 distinct CDR3 sequences, 30% to 35% appearing once. Sequences were obtained from axillary lymph node tissue. The receptors come from a female donor with breast cancer. Some clones in this sample may be carry-over from other donors' samples.

Ten or more counts support this clonotype. The chain has TRBV4-2 and TRBJ2-5; 8 nucleotides align to TRBD2. V lost 1 base, J lost 7 bases, and 8 bases stayed unmatched. The CDR3 loop spans 15 amino acids. Germline V gene lookup returns CDR1 LGHNA and CDR2 YNFKEQ. In DNA form, the CDR3 reads TGTGCCAGCAGCCAAGTGGCCCGCGCGGGAGGGACCCAGTACTTC. Translated: CASSQVARAGGTQYF.

This clonotype appeared many times. The rearrangement joins TRBV3-1 to TRBJ1-6, with 7 nucleotides matching TRBD1. CDR3 length: 14 residues. CDR1 is LGHDT, CDR2 YNNKEL, per germline (reference sequence). V lost 3 bases, J lost 6 bases, and 2 bases stayed unmatched. CDR3 coding DNA: TGTGCCAGCAGCCAGGGACAGTTTAATTCACCCCTCCACTTT. This codes for CASSQGQFNSPLHF. Full variable domain (missing parts from reference TRBV3-1 and TRBJ1-6): DTAVSQTPKYLVTQMGNDKSIKCEQNLGHDTMYWYKQDSKKFLKIMFSYNNKELIINETVPNRFSPKSPDKAHLNLHINSLELGDSAVYFCASSQGQFNSPLHFGNGTRLTVT.

This clonotype has at least ten counts. The genes are TRBV24-1 and TRBJ2-5; TRBD1 matches at 7 bases. V lost 2 bases and J lost 5; bases outside the gene matches: 7. CDR3 length: 15 amino acids. Germline-derived CDR1 and CDR2 are KGHDR and SFDVKD. The CDR3 reads CATSDYRGLRETQYF. The CDR3 bases are TGTGCCACCAGTGATTACAGGGGTTTAAGGGAGACCCAGTACTTC.

Concerning this clonotype: This clone may be a read error of a much larger clone one base away. The CDR3 loop is CASSLGGDRGAEQHF. For the CDR3, the DNA is TGTGCCAGCAGCTTAGGAGGGGACAGAGGAGCCGAGCAGCACTTC. The chain joins TRBV11-3 to TRBJ2-7; 7 positions match TRBD1. CDR3 size: 15 residues. Germline-derived CDR1 and CDR2 are SGHNT and YENEEA.

J is TRBJ2-3 and V is TRBV6-5, with D hard to call. The CDR3 contains 15 residues. The V gene lost 5 bases and the J gene lost 0 bases, with 12 bases spanning the gap. Per germline, CDR1 MNHEY and CDR2 SVGAGI. The CDR3 bases are TGTGCCAGCAGTCACCGTCAATCTAGCACAGATACGCAGTATTTT. It yields the protein CASSHRQSSTDTQYF.

The chain is built from TRBV6-1 and TRBJ2-7; 10 positions match TRBD2. The CDR3 has 15 amino acids. J gave up 3 bases and V 2 bases, and 4 bases lay outside the gene matches. Germline V gene lookup returns CDR1 MNHNS and CDR2 SASEGT. The CDR3, as DNA: TGTGCCAGCAGTGAACCAGCGGGAGGGATCTACGAGCAGTACTTC. As protein: CASSEPAGGIYEQYF.

Many counts were recorded for this clonotype. This chain links TRBV3-1 with TRBJ2-5, with D maybe TRBD2 (5 bases). Germline V gives CDR1 LGHDT, CDR2 YNNKEL (reference sequence). Trimming removed 4 bases from V and 5 bases from J, with 17 bases in between. This CDR3 is built from 15 residues. The CDR3 nucleotides read TGTGCCAGCAGCCCTGGTCGGACTTCGGAGGAGACCCAGTACTTC. Its protein is CASSPGRTSEETQYF.

The gene calls are TRBV2 and TRBJ1-6, with 9 nucleotides matching TRBD1. V was pared by 6 bases and J by 9 bases, with 6 bases of the junction left unmatched. CDR1 and CDR2 from the germline V gene are SNHLY and FYNNEI. The length of the CDR3 is 14 residues. The DNA of the CDR3 is TGTGCCAGCAGGCTCCCGGGACAGGGTTCACCCCTCCACTTT. Amino acid sequence: CASRLPGQGSPLHF. The whole variable domain, remainder taken from reference TRBV2 and TRBJ1-6, is EPEVTQTPSHQVTQMGQEVILRCVPISNHLYFYWYRQILGQKVEFLVSFYNNEISEKSEIFDDQFSVERPDGSNFTLKIRSTKLEDSAMYFCASRLPGQGSPLHFGNGTRLTVT.

This clonotype has ten or more counts. The V call is TRBV20-1, the J call TRBJ2-2; possibly TRBD1 or TRBD2 for D (6 bases each). With 6 bases removed from V and 0 bases from J, the gap between germline ends came to 17 bases. The CDR3 runs 16 residues. Germline values: CDR1 DFQATT, CDR2 SNEGSKA (reference sequence). This CDR3 reads CSAPAAGQTNTGELFF. DNA of the CDR3: TGCAGTGCCCCCGCTGCGGGACAAACGAACACCGGGGAGCTGTTTTTT.

To note about this clonotype: This may be a read error: a much more frequent sequence differs by one nucleotide. This rearrangement joins TRBV11-2 to TRBJ2-2; perhaps D is TRBD1 or TRBD2 (5 bases each). Germline lookup yields CDR1 SGHAT and CDR2 FQNNGV. Trimming removed 3 bases at V and 7 bases at J, with 24 bases between. The CDR3 loop spans 18 amino acids. CDR3 residues: CASSFKQPAFARGGELFF. CDR3 sequence (DNA): TGTGCCAGCAGCTTTAAACAGCCCGCATTCGCGAGGGGCGGGGAGCTGTTTTTT.

This clonotype came up many times. The chain carries TRBV4-2 and TRBJ2-7, with 8 positions matching TRBD2. The CDR3 is 14 residues long. Looked up from germline, CDR1 is LGHNA and CDR2 is YNFKEQ. V trimming: 7 bases; J trimming: 2 bases; junction bases outside the gene matches: 7. CDR3 amino acids: CASTIREGPYEQYF. In DNA, the CDR3 is TGTGCCAGCACGATCCGGGAGGGCCCCTACGAGCAGTACTTC.

This chain joins TRBV7-9 and TRBJ2-5, with TRBD2 as a possible D gene (6 bases). V was shortened by 5 bases and J by 5 bases, with 18 bases between the two germline ends. Per germline, CDR1 SEHNR and CDR2 FQNEAQ (reference sequence). CDR3 length equals 15 residues. The CDR3 sequence: CASSPAAGSSETQYF. The CDR3 DNA reads as TGTGCCAGCAGCCCGGCGGCGGGGTCGTCGGAGACCCAGTACTTC.

This chain connects TRBV29-1 to TRBJ1-1; D is ambiguous. Germline V gene sequence: CDR1 SQVTM, CDR2 ANQGSEA. V was cut by 6 bases and J by 1 base, with 9 bases left in between. This CDR3 contains 12 residues. CDR3 sequence (DNA): TGCAGCGTGGTCCGGGGGAACACTGAAGCTTTCTTT. This sequence encodes CSVVRGNTEAFF.

This clonotype has more than one count but fewer than ten. A read error is possible here, since a much larger clone lies one base away. CDR3 sequence (DNA): TGCAGTGCTAGAGATAGTCGGGGTATCACCAATCAGCCCCAGCATTTT. Translation: CSARDSRGITNQPQHF. The J gene is TRBJ1-5, the V gene TRBV20-1; D gene unclear. The V and J ends lost 0 bases and 3 bases respectively, with 15 bases between them. The CDR3 totals 16 residues. Germline CDR1 and CDR2: DFQATT and SNEGSKA (reference sequence).

Note on this clonotype: Since a much larger clone is just one base distant, this may be a read error. The rearrangement joins TRBV20-1 to TRBJ1-5; D is unclear. The V and J ends lost 4 bases and 7 bases respectively, with 17 bases between them. The length of the CDR3 is 14 residues. Germline values: CDR1 DFQATT, CDR2 SNEGSKA (reference sequence). This CDR3 is CSATETPAQQPQHF. The CDR3 DNA is TGCAGTGCTACAGAGACCCCCGCTCAGCAGCCCCAGCATTTT.